This is a list of T cell receptor beta chains from one sample in a study of blood T cell repertoires in COVID-19. Clones were sequenced by immunoSEQ multiplex PCR, and TCRdb holds only the in-frame ones, with some missing. The data hold 250,000 to 300,000 clones, with about 70% observed a single time. The sequenced sample consisted of peripheral blood. Source of these receptors: a woman older than 75 with acute or convalescent COVID-19. Both conserved end residues are part of each CDR3. D genes are given only for firm matches. The size field is filled for only some rows; it gives once, few, many or a size class.

V gene	J gene	D gene	clone size	CDR3 protein	CDR3 DNA
TRBV18	TRBJ2-7	TRBD2	.	CASSLAGPTSYEQYF	TGTGCCAGCTCCCTAGCGGGCCCCACATCCTACGAGCAGTACTTC
TRBV5-1	TRBJ2-1	.	.	CASSSMTEEQFF	TGCGCCAGCAGTAGTATGACAGAAGAGCAGTTCTTC
TRBV2	TRBJ2-7	TRBD1	.	CASSLDRELLEQYF	TGTGCCAGCAGCCTAGACAGGGAACTTCTCGAGCAGTACTTC
TRBV23-1	TRBJ2-2	TRBD2	.	CASSPRDNIAGGRDTGELFF	TGCGCCAGCAGTCCTCGGGATAACATAGCGGGAGGGCGGGACACCGGGGAGCTGTTTTTT
TRBV5-1	TRBJ1-4	TRBD1	.	CASSLEQGLGEKLFF	TGCGCCAGCAGCTTGGAACAGGGGCTCGGTGAAAAACTGTTTTTT
TRBV6-5	TRBJ1-5	.	.	CASRTGFNSNQPQHF	TGTGCCAGCAGGACGGGGTTTAATAGCAATCAGCCCCAGCATTTT
TRBV5-1	TRBJ2-1	.	.	CASSSSGRFMDEQFF	TGCGCCAGCAGCTCTTCAGGGAGGTTCATGGATGAGCAGTTCTTC
TRBV5-6	TRBJ2-2	TRBD1	.	CASSFRGGLGTGELFF	TGTGCCAGCAGCTTTAGAGGGGGCTTGGGAACCGGGGAGCTGTTTTTT
TRBV29-1	TRBJ1-4	TRBD1	.	CSVQDRANEKLFF	TGCAGCGTGCAGGACAGGGCTAATGAAAAACTGTTTTTT
TRBV6-5	TRBJ1-2	.	.	CASSLRTANYGYTF	TGTGCCAGCAGTCTTAGGACAGCTAACTATGGCTACACCTTC
TRBV20-1	TRBJ1-3	TRBD1	.	CSASWGQLSGNTIYF	TGCAGTGCTAGTTGGGGACAGCTCTCTGGAAACACCATATATTTT
TRBV6-4	TRBJ1-1	.	.	CANKRGGLGTEAFF	TGTGCCAATAAGAGGGGAGGGTTGGGCACTGAAGCTTTCTTT
TRBV5-1	TRBJ2-2	.	.	CASSFEGLAAGELFF	TGCGCCAGCAGCTTCGAGGGCCTAGCAGCCGGGGAGCTGTTTTTT
TRBV18	TRBJ2-1	TRBD2	few	CASSPGQRGFDEQFF	TGTGCCAGCTCCCCGGGGCAGCGGGGGTTCGATGAGCAGTTCTTC
TRBV5-1	TRBJ1-2	TRBD1	.	CASSLAAGGAYGYTF	TGCGCCAGCAGCTTGGCCGCAGGGGGTGCATATGGCTACACCTTC
TRBV18	TRBJ1-4	.	.	CASSPVGGEKLFF	TGTGCCAGCTCACCGGTAGGGGGTGAAAAACTGTTTTTT
TRBV19	TRBJ1-5	TRBD1	.	CASTPWGQGYQPQHF	TGTGCCAGTACCCCCTGGGGACAGGGTTATCAGCCCCAGCATTTT
TRBV10-3	TRBJ2-1	.	.	CAISAVNEQFF	TGTGCCATCAGCGCGGTCAATGAGCAGTTCTTC
TRBV2	TRBJ2-1	TRBD2	.	CASILAYNSYNEQFF	TGTGCCAGCATACTAGCGTACAACTCCTACAATGAGCAGTTCTTC
TRBV29-1	TRBJ2-4	.	.	CSVEVRWGVFGIQYF	TGCAGCGTTGAAGTAAGGTGGGGGGTATTCGGCATTCAGTACTTC
TRBV20-1	TRBJ1-2	.	.	CSASDSGAAYGYTF	TGCAGTGCTAGTGATTCAGGGGCGGCGTATGGCTACACCTTC
TRBV29-1	TRBJ1-2	TRBD1	once	CSVGVTTGTVFSF	TGCAGCGTTGGGGTCACAACGGGGACAGTCTTTTCCTTC
TRBV19	TRBJ1-2	.	.	CASSTTNGYTF	TGTGCCAGTAGTACTACGAATGGCTACACCTTC
TRBV9	TRBJ2-3	TRBD2	.	CASSLMGRGGTDTQYF	TGTGCCAGCAGTTTAATGGGGCGGGGGGGCACAGATACGCAGTATTTT
TRBV12-5	TRBJ2-1	.	few	CASGYQGGNYNEQFF	TGTGCTAGTGGTTACCAAGGCGGGAATTACAATGAGCAGTTCTTC
TRBV6-2/TRBV6-3	TRBJ1-2	.	.	CASSLRTVSKPSNYGYTF	TGTGCCAGCAGTTTACGGACAGTTTCCAAGCCAAGTAACTATGGCTACACCTTC
TRBV20-1	TRBJ1-4	.	.	CSASIGRGSEKLFF	TGCAGTGCTAGTATCGGTAGGGGTAGTGAAAAACTGTTTTTT
TRBV5-8	TRBJ2-1	TRBD2	.	CASRGRADNEQFF	TGTGCCAGCAGGGGGAGGGCAGACAATGAGCAGTTCTTC
TRBV6-2/TRBV6-3	TRBJ1-5	TRBD1	.	CASSYSRGAGGQQPQHF	TGTGCCAGCAGTTACTCCCGGGGGGCAGGGGGCCAGCAGCCCCAGCATTTT
TRBV7-2	TRBJ1-1	TRBD1	.	CASSLALTGAEAFF	TGTGCCAGCAGCTTAGCCTTAACAGGGGCTGAAGCTTTCTTT
TRBV9	TRBJ1-3	.	once	CASSVATGVGNTIYF	TGTGCCAGCAGCGTAGCTACGGGGGTTGGAAACACCATATATTTT
TRBV2	TRBJ1-6	.	few	CASSEYGGRTYNSPLHF	TGTGCCAGCAGTGAATATGGGGGCAGGACCTATAATTCACCCCTCCACTTT
TRBV5-1	TRBJ2-1	TRBD2	once	CASSAGTTQYNEQFF	TGCGCCAGCAGCGCCGGGACTACCCAATACAATGAGCAGTTCTTC
TRBV6-5	TRBJ2-1	.	.	CASSYSHEYNEQFF	TGTGCCAGCAGTTACTCTCACGAGTACAATGAGCAGTTCTTC
TRBV9	TRBJ2-5	TRBD2	once	CASSEGLAGGVGETQYF	TGTGCCAGCAGCGAAGGACTAGCGGGGGGCGTGGGAGAGACCCAGTACTTC
TRBV20-1	TRBJ2-7	.	few	CSASSVGAPAYEQYF	TGCAGTGCTAGTTCTGTGGGGGCCCCTGCCTACGAGCAGTACTTC
TRBV2	TRBJ2-6	.	.	CASSGPEGGAGANVLTF	TGTGCCAGCAGTGGCCCAGAGGGGGGGGCCGGGGCCAACGTCCTGACTTTC
TRBV19	TRBJ2-1	.	.	CASTRGFYNEQFF	TGTGCCAGTACCCGAGGGTTCTACAATGAGCAGTTCTTC
TRBV18	TRBJ1-1	TRBD1	.	CASSQTGEGTEAFF	TGTGCCAGCTCGCAGACAGGGGAAGGCACTGAAGCTTTCTTT
TRBV9	TRBJ2-1	TRBD2	.	CASSPTGTSGYNEQFF	TGTGCCAGCAGCCCGACCGGGACTAGCGGTTACAATGAGCAGTTCTTC
TRBV9	TRBJ1-1	TRBD1	.	CASSARRQGDTEAFF	TGTGCCAGCAGCGCCCGGCGTCAGGGGGACACTGAAGCTTTCTTT
TRBV5-1	TRBJ1-5	TRBD1	.	CASSFTGTVNQPQHF	TGCGCCAGCAGCTTTACCGGGACAGTCAATCAGCCCCAGCATTTT
TRBV25-1	TRBJ2-7	.	.	CASEHNSYEQYF	TGTGCCAGCGAACACAACTCCTACGAGCAGTACTTC
TRBV10-2	TRBJ1-5	.	.	CASSVRLDQPQHF	TGCGCCAGCAGTGTCCGACTGGATCAGCCCCAGCATTTT
TRBV9	TRBJ1-2	TRBD1	.	CASSVEPGQGANGYTF	TGTGCCAGCAGCGTAGAGCCGGGACAGGGTGCCAATGGCTACACCTTC
TRBV5-1	TRBJ1-1	.	few	CASSLRPGANTEAFF	TGCGCCAGCAGCTTGAGGCCAGGGGCGAACACTGAAGCTTTCTTT
TRBV6-5	TRBJ1-1	.	.	CASSPRRATEAFF	TGTGCCAGCAGCCCCCGGCGGGCCACTGAAGCTTTCTTT
TRBV9	TRBJ1-2	.	.	CASSVGGRSNYGYTF	TGTGCCAGCAGCGTAGGTGGGAGGTCGAACTATGGCTACACCTTC
TRBV3-1/TRBV3-2	TRBJ2-1	TRBD2	.	CASSQEQRGGYNEQFF	TGTGCCAGCAGCCAAGAACAGCGGGGGGGATACAATGAGCAGTTCTTC
TRBV14	TRBJ1-6	.	.	CASSQAAGSYNSPLHF	TGTGCCAGCAGCCAAGCGGCAGGGTCCTATAATTCACCCCTCCACTTT
TRBV3-1/TRBV3-2	TRBJ2-2	TRBD2	.	CASSQDSGTAGGVPGELFF	TGTGCCAGCAGCCAAGATAGCGGGACAGCGGGAGGTGTCCCCGGGGAGCTGTTTTTT
TRBV9	TRBJ2-3	TRBD2	.	CASSVQRGSSTDTQYF	TGTGCCAGCAGCGTACAGCGGGGGTCCAGCACAGATACGCAGTATTTT
TRBV7-2	TRBJ2-1	TRBD2	.	CASSSSGTTYNEQFF	TGTGCCAGCAGCTCCTCCGGGACTACCTACAATGAGCAGTTCTTC
TRBV6-6	TRBJ2-1	.	.	CASTPDFSPYNEQFF	TGTGCCAGCACTCCGGACTTCAGCCCCTACAATGAGCAGTTCTTC
TRBV2	TRBJ2-7	TRBD2	.	CASSALAGGYEQYF	TGTGCCAGCAGTGCCCTAGCGGGGGGGTACGAGCAGTACTTC